This entry lists 21 T cell receptor beta chains sequenced from one sample in a study of blood T cells in healthy people across ages. A second about 6 to 11 cycle PCR used barcoded and J-beta primers. TCRdb ran MiXCR on the 5' RACE reads and lists one entry per CDR3 protein. The table records approximately 810,000 distinct CDR3 sequences, around 26% of them present only once. Material: blood. The receptors were sampled from a woman at least 80 years old in good health.

This clonotype was seen only a few times. The rearrangement uses TRBV11-3 and TRBJ1-1; 8 bases fit TRBD1. CDR1 SGHNT and CDR2 YENEEA come from the germline V gene. Trimming at V came to 5 bases and at J to 1 base, leaving 6 bases not matched to a gene. The CDR3 has 15 residues. The CDR3 region has the DNA TGTGCCAGCAGCCTCCGGACAGGGAAGAACACTGAAGCTTTCTTT. This gives the protein CASSLRTGKNTEAFF. Filled out from reference TRBV11-3 and TRBJ1-1, the complete variable domain reads EAGVVQSPRYKIIEKKQPVAFWCNPISGHNTLYWYLQNLGQGPELLIRYENEEAVDDSQLPKDRFSAERLKGVDSTLKIQPAELGDSAVYLCASSLRTGKNTEAFFGQGTRLTVV.

This chain connects TRBV7-8 to TRBJ1-4, with D unclear. V lost 0 bases, J lost 0 bases, and 14 bases lay in between. In germline, CDR1 is SGHVS, CDR2 FQNEAQ. The CDR3 is 18 residues long. The CDR3 DNA follows: TGTGCCAGCAGCTTAGCCCGGGCCCTAGTTGCAACTAATGAAAAACTGTTTTTT. Protein: CASSLARALVATNEKLFF.

This chain connects TRBV6-1 to TRBJ2-5; D could derive from TRBD1 or TRBD2 (6 bases each). Between the trimmed V and J ends, which lost 4 bases and 3 bases, there was a span of 9 bases. The germline V gene has CDR1 MNHNS and CDR2 SASEGT. This CDR3 has 13 residues. In DNA, the CDR3 is TGTGCCAGCAGTGCGGGGGCGGAAGAGACCCAGTACTTC. This encodes CASSAGAEETQYF.

This clonotype was detected ten times or more. The chain links TRBV7-2 to TRBJ2-1; TRBD2 aligns across 8 bases. The germline V gene encodes CDR1 SGHTA and CDR2 FQGNSA. Trimming took 2 bases from V and 4 from J; bases not matched to a gene: 4. The CDR3 has 15 residues. CDR3 nucleotides: TGTGCCAGCAGCTTATGGCGGGGGGTATACAATGAGCAGTTCTTC. Protein sequence: CASSLWRGVYNEQFF.

CDR3 amino acids: CASQGSNEKLFF. CDR3 bases: TGTGCCAGCCAGGGCTCTAATGAAAAACTGTTTTTT. The rearrangement joins TRBV11-2 to TRBJ1-4, with D possibly matching TRBD1 (5 bases). The CDR3 runs to 12 residues. V was clipped by 8 bases and J by 3 bases, with 7 bases between them. Germline lookup yields CDR1 SGHAT and CDR2 FQNNGV.

To note about this clonotype: One end of the junction fails to match germline, which may point to a read error. The V call is TRBV4-3, the J call TRBJ1-1; 7 positions agree with TRBD1. Per germline, CDR1 LGHNA and CDR2 YSLEER. This CDR3 has 15 amino acids. Here the CDR3 reads CASSQQGKVYTEAFF. Written as DNA, the CDR3 is TGCGCCAGTAGCCAACAGGGGAAGGTTTACACTGAAGCTTTCTTT.

The chain is built from TRBV5-1 and TRBJ2-7, with 11 bases fitting TRBD1. The CDR3 length is 14 residues. The junction had 10 bases not matched to a gene; V was cut back by 9 bases and J by 5 bases. Germline CDR1 SGHRS, CDR2 YFSETQ. This CDR3 reads CATAPGTGGNEQYF. The CDR3 coding sequence is TGCGCCACAGCCCCCGGGACAGGGGGGAACGAGCAGTACTTC.

The sample holds many counts of this clonotype. A much larger clone differs from this one at a single base, so this may be a read error. The V and J genes are TRBV12-3 or TRBV12-4 and TRBJ2-5; no reliable D call. V gave up 3 bases and J gave up 11 bases, with 10 bases separating them. The CDR3 loop spans 11 amino acids. DNA for the CDR3: TGTGCCAGCAGTTTGAAGAATGAGCAGTACTTC. It encodes CASSLKNEQYF.

This clonotype appeared many times. This sequence joins TRBV7-2 and TRBJ2-6; D is uncertain. Germline loops: CDR1 SGHTA, CDR2 FQGNSA. Trimming removed 4 bases at V and 0 bases at J, with 7 bases between. The CDR3 length is 15 residues. The CDR3 DNA is TGTGCCAGCAGCTCCGTCCCCTCTGGGGCCAACGTCCTGACTTTC. Protein sequence: CASSSVPSGANVLTF.

This sequence joins TRBV6-5 and TRBJ2-3; a weak D match, TRBD2 (5 bases). This CDR3 has 14 residues. The germline CDR1 and CDR2 sequences are MNHEY and SVGAGI. V lost 7 bases, J lost 9 bases, and 20 bases lay in between. The CDR3 coding sequence is TGTGCCAGCACCGACCGAATTACTAGTAAGACGCAGTATTTT. This codes for CASTDRITSKTQYF.

This clonotype was observed at least ten times. The chain is built from TRBV7-9 and TRBJ2-7, with a possible D match to TRBD2 (6 bases). CDR3 size: 14 residues. Trimming took 6 bases from V and 3 from J, leaving 15 bases between them. The germline V gene encodes CDR1 SEHNR and CDR2 FQNEAQ (reference sequence). CDR3 sequence: CASRRGDSNYEQYF. The CDR3 DNA reads as TGTGCCAGCAGGCGGGGAGACAGTAACTACGAGCAGTACTTC.

This clonotype was found a few times. With a much larger clone just one base away, this may be a read error. Because it lacks the conserved phenylalanine or tryptophan at the end, this CDR3 is likely a read error. The chain recombines TRBV2 with TRBJ2-6, with TRBD2 as a possible D gene (6 bases). The V gene's germline CDR1 is SNHLY and CDR2 FYNNEI. Deletions cut 8 bases from V and 2 bases from J, with 7 bases between. This CDR3 is 13 amino acids long. CDR3 region: CASGGTGANVLTC. In nucleotides, the CDR3 is TGTGCCAGCGGGGGGACTGGGGCCAACGTCCTGACTTGC.

The chain links TRBV10-3 to TRBJ2-3; D uncertain. Trimming stripped 10 bases from V and 3 bases from J, with 14 bases between. Germline assignment: CDR1 ENHRY and CDR2 SYGVKD. This CDR3 contains 13 residues. CDR3 loop: CATRGAQTDTQYF. The CDR3, as DNA: TGTGCCACGCGAGGCGCACAGACAGATACGCAGTATTTT.

V usage is TRBV10-3 and J usage is TRBJ2-5; tentatively, D is TRBD1 or TRBD2 (6 bases each). This CDR3 is built from 13 residues. V was trimmed by 5 bases and J by 5 bases, leaving 12 bases between them. Germline V gene data show CDR1 as ENHRY and CDR2 as SYGVKD. CDR3 sequence: CAISWGAGETQYF. As DNA, the CDR3 is TGTGCCATCAGTTGGGGGGCCGGGGAGACCCAGTACTTC.

This clonotype came up many times. The chain employs TRBV24-1 and TRBJ2-1; 8 nucleotides line up with TRBD1. Germline CDR1 and CDR2: KGHDR and SFDVKD. The CDR3 is 16 amino acids. With 1 base clipped from V and 7 bases from J, the junction kept 8 bases outside the gene matches. CDR3 sequence: CATSDLVGTGLNEQFF. The CDR3 DNA is TGTGCCACCAGTGATTTAGTCGGGACAGGTTTAAATGAGCAGTTCTTC.

The V gene is TRBV5-1, the J gene TRBJ2-1; D gene unclear. There are 12 residues in the CDR3. Germline-derived CDR1 and CDR2 are SGHRS and YFSETQ. The ends were cut back, 2 bases at V and 5 bases at J, with 5 bases in the middle. The CDR3 sequence: CASSLENNEQFF. The CDR3 region has the DNA TGCGCCAGCAGCTTAGAGAACAATGAGCAGTTCTTC.

The gene calls are TRBV27 and TRBJ1-2; 7 bases line up with TRBD1. This CDR3 region has 14 residues. The V and J ends lost 5 bases and 8 bases, in that order; junction bases with no gene match: 11. Germline V CDR1 and CDR2: MNHEY, SMNVEV (reference sequence). The DNA for the CDR3 is TGTGCCAGCAGTCCAGGGGGTAGGATGATAGGCTACACCTTC. Amino acids: CASSPGGRMIGYTF.

The table lists this clonotype with many counts. The J gene is TRBJ2-7, the V gene TRBV30; the D is unclear. Germline V gene lookup returns CDR1 GTSNPN and CDR2 SVGIG (reference sequence). V lost 1 base and J lost 0, with 4 bases in between. CDR3 size: 12 residues. CDR3 sequence reads: CAWSGVSYEQYF. The CDR3 DNA reads as TGTGCCTGGAGTGGTGTCTCCTACGAGCAGTACTTC.

This clonotype was observed at least ten times. The chain uses TRBV7-2 and TRBJ2-7, with 10 nucleotides matching TRBD1. The CDR3 has 15 residues. Germline lookup yields CDR1 SGHTA and CDR2 FQGNSA. V trimming: 2 bases; J trimming: 6 bases; junction bases outside the gene matches: 7. CDR3 residues: CASSLPDRGRIEQYF. DNA for the CDR3: TGTGCCAGCAGCTTACCCGACAGGGGGCGTATCGAGCAGTACTTC.

The CDR3 loop is CASSPHSGGRTEAFF. The CDR3 DNA sequence: TGTGCCAGCAGCCCCCATTCAGGGGGTAGGACTGAAGCTTTCTTT. The gene calls are TRBV6-5 and TRBJ1-1, with 7 nucleotides matching TRBD1. The CDR3 totals 15 residues. Germline V lookup: CDR1 MNHEY, CDR2 SVGAGI. Trimming removed 6 bases from V and 5 bases from J; junction bases left unmatched: 12.

This clonotype was seen a handful of times. V and J are TRBV15 and TRBJ2-3; 13 bases agree with TRBD2. Germline trimming cut 7 bases from V and 7 bases from J; bases unmatched to any gene: 8. Germline values: CDR1 LNHNV, CDR2 YYDKDF (reference sequence). The CDR3 is 15 amino acids. CDR3 residues: CATTTSGGAFNTQYF. CDR3 DNA: TGTGCCACCACCACTAGCGGGGGGGCGTTTAATACGCAGTATTTT. The full variable domain, rest sourced from reference TRBV15 and TRBJ2-3, is DAMVIQNPRYQVTQFGKPVTLSCSQTLNHNVMYWYQQKSSQAPKLLFHYYDKDFNNEADTPDNFQSRRPNTSFCFLDIRSPGLGDTAMYLCATTTSGGAFNTQYFGPGTRLTVL.